This T cell receptor (beta chain) was sequenced for a study of T cell responses to AZD1222 COVID-19 vaccine. To note about this clone: Its specificity is not known.

Repertoires were generated with immunoSEQ multiplex PCR, while TCRdb's copy carries only in-frame clones and drops some. Here the sample spans some 110,000 clones, around nine tenths being singletons. Study-wide results and caveats: Increased Spike-specific TCR breadth and depth were observed after two AZD1222 doses. Among spike-specific TCRs, nearly half reportedly target unmutated variant regions. The sample set comprised mostly white British donors with more females, and clonal diversity was possibly underestimated.

The source was peripheral blood, collected on day 0 of AZD1222 vaccination. The TCR sequence derives from an adult in good health.

Written as DNA, the CDR3 is TGTGCCAGCAGTCTCCTATTGGACAGGGAATCCTACGAGCAGTACTTC. Its protein is CASSLLLDRESYEQYF. The rearrangement joins TRBV21-1 to TRBJ2-7; the tabulated D call, TRBD1, remains unverified against the DNA. TRBV21-1 is classified as a pseudogene. This CDR3 is built from 16 residues.